The T cell receptor (beta chain) described here comes from a study of a mutant IDH1 vaccine in newly diagnosed glioma. Study-level information: Treated patients, about 60% male and around 40% female, averaged about 40 years of age. Patients previously underwent radiotherapy, temozolomide, or both, and most underwent both.

V dropped 3 bases and J dropped 11 bases, with 13 bases sitting between them. The CDR3 is made up of 12 amino acids. CDR1 and CDR2 from the germline V gene are MDHEN and SYDVKM. Time point noted: week 23, last vaccination. Doses comprised 300 ug of mutant IDH1 20-mer peptide each, plus topical imiquimod. The astrocytomas were IDH1-mutant, ATRX-negative, and WHO grade 3 or 4. Using immunoSEQ multiplex PCR, the repertoire was profiled, and TCRdb retains in-frame clones only, with some absent. The repertoire includes fewer than 45,000 clones, around 93% of them detected once, and around 4% sits in the top ten. Concerning this clone: Its cognate antigen is unknown.

This sequence joins TRBV28 and TRBJ1-1; weak D call: TRBD1 (5 bases). This receptor was identified in a man aged 50 to 59 with glioma. Material: PBMCs, obtained from a glioma patient whose treatment included an IDH1 peptide vaccine. CDR3 in DNA: TGTGCCAGCAGTTTTGGGGCCAGGAGGGCTTTCTTT. Protein sequence: CASSFGARRAFF.